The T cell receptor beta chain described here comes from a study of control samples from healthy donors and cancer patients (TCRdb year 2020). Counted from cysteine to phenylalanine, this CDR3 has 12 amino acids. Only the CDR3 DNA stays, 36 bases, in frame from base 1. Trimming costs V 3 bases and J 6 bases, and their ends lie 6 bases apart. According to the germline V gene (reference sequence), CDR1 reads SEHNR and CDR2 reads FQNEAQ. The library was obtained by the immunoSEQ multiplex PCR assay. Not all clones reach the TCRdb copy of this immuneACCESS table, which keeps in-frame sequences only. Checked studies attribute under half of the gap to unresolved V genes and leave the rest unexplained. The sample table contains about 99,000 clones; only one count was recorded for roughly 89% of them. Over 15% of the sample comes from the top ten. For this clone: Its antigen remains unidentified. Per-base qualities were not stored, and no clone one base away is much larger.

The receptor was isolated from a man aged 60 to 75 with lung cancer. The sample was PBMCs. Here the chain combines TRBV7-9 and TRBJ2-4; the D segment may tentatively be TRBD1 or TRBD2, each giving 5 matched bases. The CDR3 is CASSFGANIQYF. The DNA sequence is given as TGTGCCAGCAGCTTCGGGGCAAACATTCAGTACTTC.